This TCR beta chain was documented in a study of regulatory T cells in long-lasting Graves disease. Across the whole study: Antithyroid drugs had been given to newly diagnosed Graves' patients for under 3 months. The study, taken as a whole, reports: TRBV28, TRBJ1-2 and TRBJ2-5 were segments that persistent disease favored.

CDR3-region Arm-PCR and iRepertoire HTBI primers produced the TCR beta libraries. TCRdb re-derived calls from the multiplex PCR reads in MiXCR, one entry per CDR3 protein. The data hold about 500,000 distinct CDR3 sequences, with about 12% observed a single time. Time point in this sample: newly diagnosed GD, antithyroid drugs for less than 3 months. PBMC-extracted RNA yielded the TCR library. In this sample, this clonotype turned up many times. No antigen is known for it. This CDR3 contains 14 residues. Germline V gene lookup returns CDR1 MGHRA and CDR2 YSYEKL. The V gene lost 0 bases and the J gene lost 2 bases, with 5 bases spanning the gap. These records were also assigned to another study, of T cells in Graves' hyperthyroidism and ophthalmopathy. That study reports: The blood repertoire included most of the expanded thyroid clonotypes above 0.001.

Sequencing used peripheral blood mononuclear cells (PBMCs), obtained at new diagnosis, from a patient treated with antithyroid drugs. This clonotype was obtained from a woman between 25 and 40 years old with Graves disease. This chain joins TRBV4-1 and TRBJ2-1, with D unclear. In DNA form, the CDR3 reads TGCGCCAGCAGCCAAGAGTCCACCTACAATGAGCAGTTCTTC. The encoded protein is CASSQESTYNEQFF.